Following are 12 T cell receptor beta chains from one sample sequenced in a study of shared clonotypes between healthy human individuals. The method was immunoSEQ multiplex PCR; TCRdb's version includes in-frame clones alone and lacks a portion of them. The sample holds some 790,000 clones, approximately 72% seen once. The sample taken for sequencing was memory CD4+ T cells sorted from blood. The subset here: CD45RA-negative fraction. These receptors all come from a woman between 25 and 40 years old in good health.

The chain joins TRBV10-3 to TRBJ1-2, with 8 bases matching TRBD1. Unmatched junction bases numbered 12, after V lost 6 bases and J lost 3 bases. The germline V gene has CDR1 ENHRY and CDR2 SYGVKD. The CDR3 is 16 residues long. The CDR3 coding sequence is TGTGCCATCAGACCGGGACAGGACAGTAGGGACTATGGCTACACCTTC. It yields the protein CAIRPGQDSRDYGYTF.

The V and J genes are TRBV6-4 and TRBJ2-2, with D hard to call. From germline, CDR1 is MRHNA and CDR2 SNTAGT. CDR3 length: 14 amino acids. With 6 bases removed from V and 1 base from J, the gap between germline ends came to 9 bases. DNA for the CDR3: TGTGCCAGCAGACCCCAGAGGAACACCGGGGAGCTGTTTTTT. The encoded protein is CASRPQRNTGELFF.

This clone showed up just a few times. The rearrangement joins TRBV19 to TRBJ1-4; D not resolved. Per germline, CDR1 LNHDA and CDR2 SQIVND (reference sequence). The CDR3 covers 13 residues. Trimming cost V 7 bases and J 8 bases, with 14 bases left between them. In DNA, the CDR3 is TGTGCCAGTAACGAGAGACGCGGGGAAAAACTGTTTTTT. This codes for CASNERRGEKLFF.

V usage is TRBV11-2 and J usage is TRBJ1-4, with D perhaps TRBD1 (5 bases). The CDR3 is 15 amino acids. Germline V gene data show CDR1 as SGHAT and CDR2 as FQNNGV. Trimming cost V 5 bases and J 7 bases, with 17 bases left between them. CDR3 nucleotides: TGTGCCAGCAGCCGGCGCGGTACAGGTGGTGAAAAACTGTTTTTT. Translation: CASSRRGTGGEKLFF.

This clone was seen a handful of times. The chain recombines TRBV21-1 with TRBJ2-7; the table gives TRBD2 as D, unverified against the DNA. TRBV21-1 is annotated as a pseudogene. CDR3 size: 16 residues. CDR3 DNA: TGTGCCAGCAGCAAAGCGCTTTCTAACTTATCCTACGAGCAGTACTTC. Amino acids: CASSKALSNLSYEQYF.

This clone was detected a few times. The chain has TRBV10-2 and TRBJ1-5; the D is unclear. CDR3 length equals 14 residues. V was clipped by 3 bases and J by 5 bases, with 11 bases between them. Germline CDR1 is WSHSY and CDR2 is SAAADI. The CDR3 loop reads CASSESAVDQPQHF. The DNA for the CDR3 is TGCGCCAGCAGTGAATCGGCAGTGGATCAGCCCCAGCATTTT.

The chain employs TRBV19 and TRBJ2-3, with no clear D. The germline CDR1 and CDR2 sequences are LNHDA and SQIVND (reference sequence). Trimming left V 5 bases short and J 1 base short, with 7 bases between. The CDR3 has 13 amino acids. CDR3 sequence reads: CASSGLRTDTQYF. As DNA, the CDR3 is TGTGCCAGTAGTGGCCTTCGCACAGATACGCAGTATTTT.

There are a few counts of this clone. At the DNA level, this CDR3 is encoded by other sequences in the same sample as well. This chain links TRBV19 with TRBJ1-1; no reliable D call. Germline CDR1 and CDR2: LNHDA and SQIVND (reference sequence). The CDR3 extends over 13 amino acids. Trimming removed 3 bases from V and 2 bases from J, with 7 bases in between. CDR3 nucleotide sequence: TGTGCCAGTAGTATTCTAGGCAACACTGAAGCTTTCTTT. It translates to CASSILGNTEAFF.

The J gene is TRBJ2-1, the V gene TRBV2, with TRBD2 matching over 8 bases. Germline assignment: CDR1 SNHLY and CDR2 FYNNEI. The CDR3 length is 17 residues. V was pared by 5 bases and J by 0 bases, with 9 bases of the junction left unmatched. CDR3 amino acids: CASSRAGGQSSYNEQFF. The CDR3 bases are TGTGCCAGCAGTCGGGCGGGAGGTCAGAGCTCCTACAATGAGCAGTTCTTC.

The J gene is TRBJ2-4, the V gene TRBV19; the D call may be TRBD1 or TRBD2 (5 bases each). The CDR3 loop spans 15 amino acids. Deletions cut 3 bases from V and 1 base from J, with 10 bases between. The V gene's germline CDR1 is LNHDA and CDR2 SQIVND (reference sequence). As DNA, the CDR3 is TGTGCCAGTAGTATCCCCAGGGAGGCCAAAAACATTCAGTACTTC. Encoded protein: CASSIPREAKNIQYF.

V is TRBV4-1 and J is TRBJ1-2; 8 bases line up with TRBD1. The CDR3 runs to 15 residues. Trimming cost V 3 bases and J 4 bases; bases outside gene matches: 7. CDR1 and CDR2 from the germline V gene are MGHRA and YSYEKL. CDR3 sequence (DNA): TGCGCCAGCAGCCACGACAGGGGCGAGCTCTATGGCTACACCTTC. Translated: CASSHDRGELYGYTF.

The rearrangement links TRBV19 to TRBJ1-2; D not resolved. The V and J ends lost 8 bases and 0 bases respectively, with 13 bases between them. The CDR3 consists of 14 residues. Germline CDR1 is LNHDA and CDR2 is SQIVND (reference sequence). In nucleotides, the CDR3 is TGTGCCAGTTCCCGGACGGGAGCTAACTATGGCTACACCTTC. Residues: CASSRTGANYGYTF.